These 18 T cell receptor beta chains came from one sample sequenced in a study of blood T cell repertoires in COVID-19 (dated by TCRdb to about 2020). The library relied on the immunoSEQ multiplex PCR assay. TCRdb's version of the immuneACCESS table is confined to in-frame rearrangements and falls short of the full clone set. An unresolved V gene accounts for under half of the shortfall where checked; the remainder is of unknown origin. The sample table shows 400,000 to 550,000 clones, and about 85% are seen once. The ten most abundant clones make up under 2.5% of the sample. The sequenced material came from PBMCs or T cells enriched from blood (not recorded which). These receptors were taken from a woman aged 18-29 years with acute COVID-19.

The chain's CDR3 is CASHGQTTGELFF. In DNA, the CDR3 is TGTGCCAGCCACGGACAGACCACCGGGGAGCTGTTTTTT. V gene TRBV28 combines with J gene TRBJ2-2; tentative D call: TRBD1 (6 bases). The V end lost 8 bases, the J end lost 4 bases, and 11 bases lay between the germline ends. CDR1 and CDR2 from the germline V gene are MDHEN and SYDVKM. The CDR3 covers 13 residues. Using reference TRBV28 and TRBJ2-2 for the parts outside the CDR3, the full variable domain is DVKVTQSSRYLVKRTGEKVFLECVQDMDHENMFWYRQDPGLGLRLIYFSYDVKMKEKGDIPEGYSVSREKKERFSLILESASTNQTSMYLCASHGQTTGELFFGEGSRLTVL.

V and J are TRBV11-3 and TRBJ2-1; 10 bases are shared with TRBD2. The CDR3 covers 14 residues. The V gene end was trimmed by 6 bases and the J gene end by 4 bases; junction bases not matched to a gene: 3. Per germline, CDR1 SGHNT and CDR2 YENEEA. This CDR3 is CASSIAGGYNEQFF. The CDR3 region has the DNA TGTGCCAGCAGTATAGCGGGAGGATACAATGAGCAGTTCTTC.

The chain uses TRBV29-1 and TRBJ1-1, with 9 bases aligning to TRBD1. The germline CDR1 and CDR2 sequences are SQVTM and ANQGSEA. CDR3 length equals 15 residues. Unmatched junction bases numbered 10, after V lost 7 bases and J lost 1 base. In nucleotides, the CDR3 is TGCAGCGCCCGGGACAGGGCCCAGAGGAACACTGAAGCTTTCTTT. Amino acid sequence: CSARDRAQRNTEAFF. The full variable domain, completed using reference TRBV29-1 and TRBJ1-1, is SAVISQKPSRDICQRGTSLTIQCQVDSQVTMMFWYRQQPGQSLTLIATANQGSEATYESGFVIDKFPISRPNLTFSTLTVSNMSPEDSSIYLCSARDRAQRNTEAFFGQGTRLTVV.

This clone was seen only once. The chain combines TRBV4-2 with TRBJ2-3; 13 bases are a match to TRBD2. Germline CDR1 is LGHNA and CDR2 is YNFKEQ. The ends lost 2 bases at V and 5 bases at J; junction bases unmatched: 13. The CDR3 loop spans 19 amino acids. The CDR3 region has the DNA TGTGCCAGCAGCCAACGGGGTGCAGTGACTAGCGGGGGGCAAGATACGCAGTATTTT. Its translation: CASSQRGAVTSGGQDTQYF.

The gene calls are TRBV5-5 and TRBJ2-2; 11 bases map to TRBD2. The CDR3 covers 18 residues. Germline CDR1 is SGHKS and CDR2 is YYEKEE (reference sequence). Germline trimming cut 0 bases from V and 3 bases from J; bases unmatched to any gene: 7. CDR3: CASSLGLAGLGDTGELFF. In DNA, the CDR3 is TGTGCCAGCAGCTTGGGACTAGCGGGGCTCGGTGACACCGGGGAGCTGTTTTTT.

The rearrangement links TRBV7-2 to TRBJ2-2; no reliable D call. Germline V gene lookup returns CDR1 SGHTA and CDR2 FQGNSA. The CDR3 runs 15 residues. The V gene lost 3 bases and the J gene lost 0 bases, with 8 bases spanning the gap. CDR3 region: CASSFLTPNTGELFF. The CDR3 DNA sequence: TGTGCCAGCAGCTTCCTCACTCCGAACACCGGGGAGCTGTTTTTT.

The J gene is TRBJ2-1, the V gene TRBV7-2, with D perhaps TRBD1 (6 bases). This CDR3 has 14 residues. CDR1 and CDR2 from the germline V gene are SGHTA and FQGNSA. Trimming shortened V by 5 bases and J by 8 bases, and 16 bases separated the two germline ends. The CDR3 loop is CASSPTGFLDEQFF. Here the CDR3 DNA reads TGTGCCAGCAGCCCAACAGGGTTTTTGGATGAGCAGTTCTTC.

This clone appeared once. This chain joins TRBV4-3 and TRBJ2-1; possibly TRBD2 for D (5 bases). V lost 3 bases, J lost 0 bases, and 15 bases lay in between. There are 17 residues in the CDR3. Per germline, CDR1 LGHNA and CDR2 YSLEER. In DNA form, the CDR3 reads TGCGCCAGCAGCCAGGAAGACTACACTGCCTCCTACAATGAGCAGTTCTTC. Its translation is CASSQEDYTASYNEQFF.

Here the CDR3 DNA reads TGTGCCAGCAGTGAATTCCCTCCAGGGGGAGAGTCACCCCTCCACTTT. This sequence encodes CASSEFPPGGESPLHF. The V call is TRBV6-1, the J call TRBJ1-6; 7 bases fit TRBD1. V lost 2 bases, J lost 10 bases, and 11 bases stayed unmatched. CDR1 is MNHNS, CDR2 SASEGT, per germline. The CDR3 sequence is 16 residues long.

This clone was seen just once. V and J are TRBV3-1 (or the pseudogene TRBV3-2) and TRBJ2-2, with D perhaps matching TRBD1 (5 bases). Trimming took off 6 bases at V and 7 bases at J, with 15 bases between the two ends. Germline V lookup: CDR1 LGHDT, CDR2 YNNKEL (reference sequence). The CDR3 has 14 residues. The CDR3 DNA reads as TGTGCCAGCAGACGACGAGACAGTTACGGGGAGCTGTTTTTT. Residues: CASRRRDSYGELFF.

The chain couples TRBV9 to TRBJ2-7; TRBD1 matches 8 bases. The CDR3 length is 15 residues. Germline V gene data show CDR1 as SGDLS and CDR2 as YYNGEE. Unmatched junction bases numbered 5, after V lost 0 bases and J lost 3 bases. The CDR3 protein is CASSVEPGGYYEQYF. CDR3 nucleotide sequence: TGTGCCAGCAGCGTAGAACCAGGGGGCTACTACGAGCAGTACTTC.

The gene calls are TRBV2 and TRBJ2-2; 7 nucleotides match TRBD1. Per the germline V gene, CDR1 is SNHLY and CDR2 is FYNNEI. The V and J ends lost 7 bases and 7 bases, in that order; junction bases with no gene match: 9. The CDR3 consists of 14 residues. CDR3 sequence: CASTEEGANGELFF. CDR3 DNA: TGTGCCAGCACCGAAGAGGGGGCCAACGGGGAGCTGTTTTTT.

The chain combines TRBV19 with TRBJ2-1; 9 bases align to TRBD2. The J segment lost 4 bases and the V segment lost 5 bases, leaving 6 bases of the junction unmatched. The CDR3 runs to 15 residues. The germline V gene encodes CDR1 LNHDA and CDR2 SQIVND (reference sequence). CDR3: CASSSGTSPYNEQFF. The CDR3 coding sequence is TGTGCCAGTAGTTCCGGGACTAGCCCATACAATGAGCAGTTCTTC.

The CDR3 sequence: CATSSATGLGNTIYF. DNA of the CDR3: TGTGCTACCAGTAGCGCGACAGGACTTGGAAACACCATATATTTT. The chain links TRBV19 to TRBJ1-3, with a tentative D call TRBD1 (6 bases). The germline gives CDR1 LNHDA, CDR2 SQIVND (reference sequence). This CDR3 comprises 15 residues.

This clone was seen only a few times. The chain joins TRBV28 to TRBJ1-2; the match to TRBD1 covers 8 bases. J lost 5 bases, V lost 4 bases, and 12 bases had no gene match. The CDR3 has 16 residues. CDR1 and CDR2 from the germline V gene are MDHEN and SYDVKM. The CDR3 nucleotides are TGTGCCAGCAGTTCGGGGACAGGCCCAACCCAATATGGCTACACCTTC. Translation gives CASSSGTGPTQYGYTF.

The chain has TRBV2 and TRBJ2-1; TRBD2 agrees at 8 bases. V was clipped by 8 bases and J by 8 bases; unmatched bases: 8. CDR1 SNHLY and CDR2 FYNNEI come from the germline V gene. The CDR3 is 13 residues long. CDR3 nucleotides: TGTGCCAGCCGGGTGGTAGCGGGGCATGAGCAGTTCTTC. Its translation: CASRVVAGHEQFF.

The chain uses TRBV2 and TRBJ1-1, with a tentative D call TRBD1 (6 bases). Germline CDR1 is SNHLY and CDR2 is FYNNEI. Trimming cost V 3 bases and J 0 bases, with 8 bases left between them. This CDR3 has 14 residues. The CDR3 reads CASSDRDMNTEAFF. The CDR3 region has the DNA TGTGCCAGCAGTGACCGGGACATGAACACTGAAGCTTTCTTT.

The rearrangement joins TRBV27 to TRBJ1-1, with a tentative D call TRBD1 (6 bases). Germline V gives CDR1 MNHEY, CDR2 SMNVEV (reference sequence). The CDR3 runs to 14 residues. CDR3 protein: CASQGRGGNTEAFF. The CDR3 DNA follows: TGTGCTTCCCAGGGGAGGGGAGGAAACACTGAAGCTTTCTTT.